Sequencing of this TCR beta chain was carried out in a study of vaccination effects on CD4 cells after COVID-19. Antigen-specific CD4+ T cells were expanded (with viral peptide pools) by the ViraFEST assay ahead of sequencing. The authors isolated CD4+ T cells after around nine days of culture. Participants were given two doses of BNT162b2 or mRNA-1273 vaccine. Clones were sequenced by immunoSEQ multiplex PCR, and TCRdb holds only the in-frame ones, with some missing. The profile shows tens of thousands of clones, over 60% of them singletons. Notes on this clone: Its antigen is currently unknown.

Germline lookup yields CDR1 SGHRS and CDR2 YFSETQ. V was pared by 0 bases and J by 8 bases, with 8 bases of the junction left unmatched. This CDR3 spans 15 amino acids. The origin of this receptor is a human donor who received a COVID-19 vaccine. Source: CD4+ T cells from PBMCs cultured with HCoV-OC43 spike peptides, taken after COVID-19 vaccination. Subset of the sample: HCoV-OC43 spike overlapping peptide pool stimulation. The chain joins TRBV5-1 to TRBJ2-1; 7 bases fit TRBD2. The CDR3 bases are TGCGCCAGCAGCTTGGCCAGGCGGGAGAGAGATGAGCAGTTCTTC. Encoded protein: CASSLARRERDEQFF.